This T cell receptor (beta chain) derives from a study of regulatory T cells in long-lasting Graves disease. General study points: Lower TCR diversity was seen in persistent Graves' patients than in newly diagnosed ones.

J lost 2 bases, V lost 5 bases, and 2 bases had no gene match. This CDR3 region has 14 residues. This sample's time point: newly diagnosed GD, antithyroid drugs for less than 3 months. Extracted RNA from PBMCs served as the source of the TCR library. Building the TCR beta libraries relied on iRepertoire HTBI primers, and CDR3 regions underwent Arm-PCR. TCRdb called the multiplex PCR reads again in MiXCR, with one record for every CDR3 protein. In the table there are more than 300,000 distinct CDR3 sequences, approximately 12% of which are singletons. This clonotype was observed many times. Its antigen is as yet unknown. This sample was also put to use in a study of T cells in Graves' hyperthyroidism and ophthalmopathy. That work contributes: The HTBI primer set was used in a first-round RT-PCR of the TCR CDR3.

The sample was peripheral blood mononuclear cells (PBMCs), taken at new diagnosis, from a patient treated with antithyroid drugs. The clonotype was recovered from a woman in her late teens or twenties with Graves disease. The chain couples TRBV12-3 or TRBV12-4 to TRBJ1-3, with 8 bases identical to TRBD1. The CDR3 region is CASSKDRAGNTIYF. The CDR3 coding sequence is TGTGCCAGCAGTAAGGACAGGGCTGGAAACACCATATATTTT.